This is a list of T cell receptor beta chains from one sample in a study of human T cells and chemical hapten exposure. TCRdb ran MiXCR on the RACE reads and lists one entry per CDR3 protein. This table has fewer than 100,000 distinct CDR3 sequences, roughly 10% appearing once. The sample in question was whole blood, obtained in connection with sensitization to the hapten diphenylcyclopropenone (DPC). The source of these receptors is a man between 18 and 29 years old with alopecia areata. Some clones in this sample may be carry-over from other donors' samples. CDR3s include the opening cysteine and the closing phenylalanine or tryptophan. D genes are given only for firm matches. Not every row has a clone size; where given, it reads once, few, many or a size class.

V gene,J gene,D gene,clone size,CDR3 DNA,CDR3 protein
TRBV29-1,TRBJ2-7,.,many,TGCAGCGTTGATGAGGATGGGTCTGGCGGAACCTACGAGCAGTACTTC,CSVDEDGSGGTYEQYF
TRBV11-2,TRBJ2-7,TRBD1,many,TGTGCCAGCAGCTCGGGACAGGGATGGTACTTC,CASSSGQGWYF
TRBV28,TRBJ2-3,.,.,TGTGCCAGCAGTTATTCTCTGGACCTGCGAGGAACTAGCACAGATACGCAGTATTTT,CASSYSLDLRGTSTDTQYF
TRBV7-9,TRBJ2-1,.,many,TGTGCCAGCAGCTTAAGTTTCGTCTACAATGAGCAGTTCTTC,CASSLSFVYNEQFF
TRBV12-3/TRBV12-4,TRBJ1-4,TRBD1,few,TGTGCCAGCAGTCCAGGGGGGTTAAATGAAAAACTGTTTTTT,CASSPGGLNEKLFF
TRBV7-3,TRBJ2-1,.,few,TGTGCCAGCAGCTTAACAGCGGGCCTTTACAATGAGCAGTTCTTC,CASSLTAGLYNEQFF
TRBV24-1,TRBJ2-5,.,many,TGTGCCACCAGTGATTCAGGGCCGTACCAAGAGACCCAGTACTTC,CATSDSGPYQETQYF
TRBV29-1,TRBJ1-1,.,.,TGCAGCGTTGAGGGGGGGATGAACACTGAAGCTTTCTTT,CSVEGGMNTEAFF
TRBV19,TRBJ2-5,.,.,TGTGCCACCTCGCTAGCGATACAAGAGACCCAGTACTTC,CATSLAIQETQYF
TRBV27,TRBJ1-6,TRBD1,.,TGTGCCAGCAGTTTTGGACAGGGGGCGAGAAATTCACCCCTCCACTTT,CASSFGQGARNSPLHF
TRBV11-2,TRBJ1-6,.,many,TGTGCCAGCAGCTTTAATACTAATTCACCCCTCCACTTT,CASSFNTNSPLHF
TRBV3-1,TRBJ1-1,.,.,TGTGCCAGCAGCCCTATTAGTACCAATGAAGCTTTCTTT,CASSPISTNEAFF
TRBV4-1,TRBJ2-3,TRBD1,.,TGCGCCAGCAGCCAAGCAGGACAGGGGCCCTTAGATACGCAGTATTTT,CASSQAGQGPLDTQYF
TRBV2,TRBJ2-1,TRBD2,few,TGTGCCAGCAGTGACGTCCAGCGGGGGGTCGCTGAGCAGTTCTTC,CASSDVQRGVAEQFF
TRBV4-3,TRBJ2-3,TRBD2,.,TGCGCCAGCAGCCAAGATCAGGAGACTAGCGGCACAGATACGCAGTATTTT,CASSQDQETSGTDTQYF
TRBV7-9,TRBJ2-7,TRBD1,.,TGTGCCAGCAGCCATCCCACCGGGACAGGATACGAGCAGTACTTC,CASSHPTGTGYEQYF
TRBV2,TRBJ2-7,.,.,TGTGCCAGCAGTGTTAAGGGGAGGCACGAGCAGTACTTC,CASSVKGRHEQYF
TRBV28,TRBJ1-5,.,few,TGTGCCAGCGGGGCCAGGTCGGGAAAGCCCCAGCATTTT,CASGARSGKPQHF
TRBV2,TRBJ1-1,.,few,TGTGCCAGCAGTGATGAGGGGACTGAAGCTTTCTTT,CASSDEGTEAFF
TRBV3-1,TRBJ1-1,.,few,TGTGCCAGCAGCCCCCTGGGACTGAACACTGAAGCTTTCTTT,CASSPLGLNTEAFF
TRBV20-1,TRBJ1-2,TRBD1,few,TGCAGTGCTAGTGCTACAGGGGTGGGCTATGGCTACACCTTC,CSASATGVGYGYTF
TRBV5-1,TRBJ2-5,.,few,TGCGCCAGCAGGGATCGCGGCTATTCTAACCAAGAGACCCAGTACTTC,CASRDRGYSNQETQYF
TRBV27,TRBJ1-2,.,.,TGTGCCAGCAGTTTAAGCAGTAACTATGGCTACACCTTC,CASSLSSNYGYTF
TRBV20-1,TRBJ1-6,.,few,TGCAGTGTCCTCGAAAGGGTCGATGACCAGAGCTCCTATAATTCACCCCTCCACTTT,CSVLERVDDQSSYNSPLHF
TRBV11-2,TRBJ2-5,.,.,TGTGCCAGCAGCGTGGACATCATACAAGAGACCCAGTACTTC,CASSVDIIQETQYF
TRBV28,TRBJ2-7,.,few,TGTGCCAGCATTGGCAATAGCTACGAGCAGTACTTC,CASIGNSYEQYF
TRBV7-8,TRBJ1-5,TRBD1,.,TGTGCCAGCAGCAGGGACAGGGCCCCACGACAGCCCCAGCATTTT,CASSRDRAPRQPQHF
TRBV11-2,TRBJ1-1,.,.,TGTGCCAGCAGCTTAGTTCTGGACACTGAAGCTTTCTTT,CASSLVLDTEAFF
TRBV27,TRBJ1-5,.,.,TGTGCCAGCAGTTTCAAACAAACTAGCAATCAGCCCCAGCATTTT,CASSFKQTSNQPQHF
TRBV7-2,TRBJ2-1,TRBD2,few,TGTGCCAGCAGCTTAGCGACTAGCGGTGAGCAGTTCTTC,CASSLATSGEQFF
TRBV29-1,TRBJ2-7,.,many,TGCAGCGTCTTTTGGGCAGGGTCCTACGAGCAGTACTTC,CSVFWAGSYEQYF
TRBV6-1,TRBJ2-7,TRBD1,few,TGTGCCAGCAGACAGGGGATCTCCTACGAGCAGTACTTC,CASRQGISYEQYF
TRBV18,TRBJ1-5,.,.,TGTGCCAGCTCTCCAATAGGGCCCAATCAGCCCCAGCATTTT,CASSPIGPNQPQHF
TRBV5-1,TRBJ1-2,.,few,TGCGCCAGCAGCTTGTGGCCTGGAAGCTATGGCTACACCTTC,CASSLWPGSYGYTF
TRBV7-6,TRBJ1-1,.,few,TGTGCCAGCAGCTTAATCCTGGGGGAGGCCACTGAAGCTTTCTTT,CASSLILGEATEAFF
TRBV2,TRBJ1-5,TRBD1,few,TGTGCCAGCAGGTTCGGGACAGTCAATCAGCCCCAGCATTTT,CASRFGTVNQPQHF
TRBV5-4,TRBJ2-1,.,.,TGTGCCAGCAGCTTGTCGCTCCTGAACAATGAGCAGTTCTTC,CASSLSLLNNEQFF
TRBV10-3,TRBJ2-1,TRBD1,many,TGTGCCATCAGTGAAGGGGACAGGTATTACAATGAGCAGTTCTTC,CAISEGDRYYNEQFF
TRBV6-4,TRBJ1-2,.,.,TGTGCCAGCAGTGATGACAGTAACTATGGCTACACCTTC,CASSDDSNYGYTF
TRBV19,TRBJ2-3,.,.,TGTGCCAGTAAACCCGAGCCTGGCTCTAGCACAGATACGCAGTATTTT,CASKPEPGSSTDTQYF
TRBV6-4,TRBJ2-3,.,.,TGTGCCAGCAGTGACTCGACAGAAACAGATACGCAGTATTTT,CASSDSTETDTQYF
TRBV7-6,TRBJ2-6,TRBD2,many,TGTGCCAGCAGAGCCCGGACTAGCAAAGCCTCTGGGGCCAACGTCCTGACTTTC,CASRARTSKASGANVLTF
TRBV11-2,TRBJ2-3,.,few,TGTGCCAGCAGCTTTCAAGTATCCACAGATACGCAGTATTTT,CASSFQVSTDTQYF
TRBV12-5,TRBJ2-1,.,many,TGTGCTAGTGGTTTGGCAGGGCCCAATGAGCAGTTCTTC,CASGLAGPNEQFF
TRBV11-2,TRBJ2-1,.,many,TGTGCCAGCAGCCCCAGGACGACCTACAATGAGCAGTTCTTC,CASSPRTTYNEQFF
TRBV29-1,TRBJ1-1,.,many,TGCAGCGTTGGACAGGAGAACACTGAAGCTTTCTTT,CSVGQENTEAFF
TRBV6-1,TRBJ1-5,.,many,TGTGCCAGCAGAGAAGACGCCCTGTATCAGCCCCAGCATTTT,CASREDALYQPQHF
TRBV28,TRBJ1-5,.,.,TGTGCCAGCAATTTACAGCCCCAGCATTTT,CASNLQPQHF
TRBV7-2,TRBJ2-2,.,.,TGTGCCAGCACCCCACTCAGACGGGCCTCCGGTAGGAACACCGGGGAGCTGTTTTTT,CASTPLRRASGRNTGELFF
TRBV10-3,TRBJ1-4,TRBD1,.,TGTGCCATCAGCCTCTCGACAGGGAGTAATGAAAAACTGTTTTTT,CAISLSTGSNEKLFF
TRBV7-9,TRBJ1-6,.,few,TGTGCCAGCAGCCCGGTGGCGGCCCCCGGTTCACCCCTCCACTTT,CASSPVAAPGSPLHF
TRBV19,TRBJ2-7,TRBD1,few,TGTGCCAGTAGAGACAGGGGGCGATGGGAGCAGTACTTC,CASRDRGRWEQYF